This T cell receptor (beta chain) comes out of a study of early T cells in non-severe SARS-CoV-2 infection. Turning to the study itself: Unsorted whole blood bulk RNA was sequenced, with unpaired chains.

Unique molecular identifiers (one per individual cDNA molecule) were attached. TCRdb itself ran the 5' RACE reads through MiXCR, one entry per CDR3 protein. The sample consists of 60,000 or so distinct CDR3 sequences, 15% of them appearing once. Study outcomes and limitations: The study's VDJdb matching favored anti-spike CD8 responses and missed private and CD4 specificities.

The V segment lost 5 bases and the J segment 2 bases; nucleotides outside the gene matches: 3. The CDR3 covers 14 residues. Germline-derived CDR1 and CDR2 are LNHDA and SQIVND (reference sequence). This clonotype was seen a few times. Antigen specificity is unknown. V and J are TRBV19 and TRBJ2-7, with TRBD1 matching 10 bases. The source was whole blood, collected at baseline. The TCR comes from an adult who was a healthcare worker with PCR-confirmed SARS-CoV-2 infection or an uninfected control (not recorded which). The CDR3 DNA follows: TGTGCCAGTAGTCTGACAGGGGGCCCCTACGAGCAGTACTTC. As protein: CASSLTGGPYEQYF.